Each of the 8 T cell receptor beta chains below was sequenced from the same sample in a study of shared clonotypes between healthy human individuals. Here immunoSEQ multiplex PCR was the method, and the copy in TCRdb shows in-frame clones only, minus some. Altogether over a million clones are present, 95% to 97% being singletons, with the ten largest covering about 1.2%. The sequencing sample was made of naive CD4+ T cells sorted from blood. Subset indicated: CD45RA+ positively selected. Receptors were obtained from a man aged 30-40 years in good health.

The chain couples TRBV20-1 to TRBJ2-5; D gene ambiguous. Germline lookup yields CDR1 DFQATT and CDR2 SNEGSKA (reference sequence). Trimming removed 0 bases at V and 7 bases at J, with 6 bases between. The CDR3 loop spans 11 amino acids. DNA of the CDR3: TGCAGTGCTAGAGACTGGGGGACCCAGTACTTC. This translates into CSARDWGTQYF.

This clone appeared a single time. The rearrangement uses TRBV5-1 and TRBJ2-1, with TRBD2 matching 7 bases. The germline V gene has CDR1 SGHRS and CDR2 YFSETQ. The junction had 13 bases not matched to a gene; V was cut back by 0 bases and J by 7 bases. The CDR3 contains 17 residues. CDR3 amino acids: CASSLGGKWREGNEQFF. The CDR3 DNA reads as TGCGCCAGCAGCTTGGGCGGGAAGTGGAGGGAGGGGAATGAGCAGTTCTTC.

In the case of this clone: Additional DNA sequences in this sample encode the identical CDR3. The chain uses TRBV10-3 and TRBJ2-1; D is uncertain. CDR3 length: 11 residues. V was clipped by 4 bases and J by 6 bases, with 4 bases between them. Germline values: CDR1 ENHRY, CDR2 SYGVKD. The CDR3 DNA is TGTGCCATCAGTGTGGGCAATGAGCAGTTCTTC. It yields the protein CAISVGNEQFF.

Notes on this clone: This sample includes further DNA sequences coding for the same CDR3. V gene TRBV20-1 combines with J gene TRBJ2-5; the D is unclear. CDR3 length: 11 residues. Trimming pared 6 bases from V and 5 bases from J, leaving 10 bases between. CDR1 DFQATT and CDR2 SNEGSKA come from the germline V gene (reference sequence). The CDR3 DNA sequence: TGCAGTGCGACCTGGGGTGAGACCCAGTACTTC. As protein: CSATWGETQYF.

This sequence joins TRBV7-9 and TRBJ2-7; 8 bases align to TRBD1. The J segment lost 4 bases and the V segment lost 3 bases, leaving 8 bases of the junction unmatched. Germline loops: CDR1 SEHNR, CDR2 FQNEAQ (reference sequence). The CDR3 extends over 15 amino acids. In DNA, the CDR3 is TGTGCCAGCAGCTTCCTTGGACAGGGCCTATACGAGCAGTACTTC. As protein: CASSFLGQGLYEQYF.

This chain joins TRBV29-1 and TRBJ2-5, with a weak D call TRBD1 (6 bases). V lost 7 bases, J lost 2 bases, and 11 bases lay in between. CDR1 is SQVTM, CDR2 ANQGSEA, per germline. The length of the CDR3 is 12 residues. CDR3 sequence: CSGTQGQETQYF. The DNA of the CDR3 is TGCAGCGGTACACAGGGACAAGAGACCCAGTACTTC.

The chain uses TRBV11-3 and TRBJ2-1; TRBD2 aligns across 11 bases. Germline loops: CDR1 SGHNT, CDR2 YENEEA. J lost 7 bases, V lost 1 base, and 0 bases had no gene match. This CDR3 comprises 14 residues. CDR3 amino acids: CASSLGTSGNEQFF. The CDR3 nucleotides are TGTGCCAGCAGCTTAGGGACTAGCGGGAATGAGCAGTTCTTC.

The chain joins TRBV28 to TRBJ2-7; D might be TRBD2 (6 bases). CDR1 is MDHEN, CDR2 SYDVKM, per germline. The ends were cut back, 7 bases at V and 6 bases at J, with 22 bases in the middle. This CDR3 has 15 residues. The CDR3 DNA follows: TGTGCCAGCAAGAAACCGCGGGGACCCAGAGGCGAGCAGTACTTC. Residues: CASKKPRGPRGEQYF.